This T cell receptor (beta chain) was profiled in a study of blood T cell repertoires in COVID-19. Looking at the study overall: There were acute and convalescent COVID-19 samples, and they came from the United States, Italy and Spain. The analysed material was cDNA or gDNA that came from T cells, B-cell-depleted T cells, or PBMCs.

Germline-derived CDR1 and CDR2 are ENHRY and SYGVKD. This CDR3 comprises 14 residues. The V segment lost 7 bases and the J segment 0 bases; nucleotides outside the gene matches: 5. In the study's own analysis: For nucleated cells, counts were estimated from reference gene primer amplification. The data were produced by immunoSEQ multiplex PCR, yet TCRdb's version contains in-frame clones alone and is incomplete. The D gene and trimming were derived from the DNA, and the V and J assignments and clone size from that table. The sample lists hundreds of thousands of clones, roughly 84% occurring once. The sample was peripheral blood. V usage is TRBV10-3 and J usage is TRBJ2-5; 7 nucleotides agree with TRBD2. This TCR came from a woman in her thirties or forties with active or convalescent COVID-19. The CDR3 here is CAITQGGDQETQYF. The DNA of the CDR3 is TGTGCCATCACCCAGGGAGGGGACCAAGAGACCCAGTACTTC.